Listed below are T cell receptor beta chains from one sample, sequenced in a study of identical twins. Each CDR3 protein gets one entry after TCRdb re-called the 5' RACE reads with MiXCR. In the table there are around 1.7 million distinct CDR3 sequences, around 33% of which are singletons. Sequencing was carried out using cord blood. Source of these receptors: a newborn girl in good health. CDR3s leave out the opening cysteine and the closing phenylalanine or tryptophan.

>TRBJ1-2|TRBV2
ASSEGGYGYI
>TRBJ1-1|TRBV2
ASSEKGPLLAF
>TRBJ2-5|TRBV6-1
ASGPDAQETQY
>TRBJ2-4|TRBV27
ASRRGGTQNIQY
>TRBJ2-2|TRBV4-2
ASSQGSSNTGELF
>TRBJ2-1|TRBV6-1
ASSSILAASSYNEQF
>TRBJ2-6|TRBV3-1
ASQAVGANVLT
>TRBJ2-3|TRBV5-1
ASRTGRGTDTQY
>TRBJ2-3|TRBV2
ASKSSHTDTQY
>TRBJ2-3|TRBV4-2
ASSQAGTTSTDTQY
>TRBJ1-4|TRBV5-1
ASSPGREGEKLF
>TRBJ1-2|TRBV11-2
ASSLLRVETQYFGPNYGYT
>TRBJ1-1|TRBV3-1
ASSQDWGQVDTEAF
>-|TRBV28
ASSLSSTSDEQY
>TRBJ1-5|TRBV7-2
ASSLVRDHQPQH
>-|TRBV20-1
SASRAMETQY
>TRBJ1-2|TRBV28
ASSLNRGKYGYT
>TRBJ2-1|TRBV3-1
ASSSVHEQF
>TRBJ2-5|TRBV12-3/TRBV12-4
ASSSRDRINEQY
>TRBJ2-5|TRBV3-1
ASSQLYGALRETQY
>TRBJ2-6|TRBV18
ASSQLDRTGANVLT
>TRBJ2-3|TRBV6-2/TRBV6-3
ASSYGPRGGRDTQY
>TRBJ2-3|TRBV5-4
ASSLTTLAGATDTQY
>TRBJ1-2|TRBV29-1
SARIWGAHLSDGYT
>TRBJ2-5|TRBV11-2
ASSLGSLIQETQY
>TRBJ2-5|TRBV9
ASMRADPYNEQY
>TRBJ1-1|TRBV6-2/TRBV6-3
ASSRELNTEAF
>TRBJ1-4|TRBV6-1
ASSDLGGVNEKLF
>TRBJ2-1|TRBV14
ASSQDLPHEQF
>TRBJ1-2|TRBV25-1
ASSGDSFSSGYT
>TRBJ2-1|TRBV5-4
ASSLAGGRAYNEQF
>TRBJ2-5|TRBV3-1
ASSQGLGMETQY
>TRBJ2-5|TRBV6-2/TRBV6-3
ASKSSVWGAKETQY
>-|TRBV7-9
ASSPLTGTQY
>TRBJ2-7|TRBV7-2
ASSLRSPEAFEQY